The clone carrying this T cell receptor (beta chain) was seen only a few times. The antigen is not known. This entry is derived from a study of human T cells and chemical hapten exposure. As for the study in general: Patch tests applied 0.01% DPC to the upper back, read at 6 days.

Study-wide findings and caveats: All donors were alopecia patients, so their immunity may differ from that of healthy people.

Regarding time point: patch test 3, about 24 weeks after DPC sensitization. As to treatment: therapeutic diphenylcyclopropenone sensitization with weekly scalp DPC. The library tagged individual cDNA molecules with unique molecular identifiers. TCRdb re-called the RACE reads with MiXCR, one entry per CDR3 protein. This sample yields about 190,000 distinct CDR3 sequences, of which 24% are seen a single time; 2.5% belongs to the top ten. This TCR derives from a woman in her thirties or forties with alopecia areata. Some clones in this sample may be carry-over from other donors' samples. This material consisted of whole blood, taken in connection with sensitization to the hapten diphenylcyclopropenone (DPC).

CDR3 DNA sequence: TGTGCCAGCACCGCCTATTATGGCTACACCTTC. Residues: CASTAYYGYTF. J is TRBJ1-2 and V is TRBV28; no firm D call. Germline CDR1 MDHEN, CDR2 SYDVKM. Deletions cut 7 bases from V and 5 bases from J, with 8 bases between. The CDR3 is 11 residues long.